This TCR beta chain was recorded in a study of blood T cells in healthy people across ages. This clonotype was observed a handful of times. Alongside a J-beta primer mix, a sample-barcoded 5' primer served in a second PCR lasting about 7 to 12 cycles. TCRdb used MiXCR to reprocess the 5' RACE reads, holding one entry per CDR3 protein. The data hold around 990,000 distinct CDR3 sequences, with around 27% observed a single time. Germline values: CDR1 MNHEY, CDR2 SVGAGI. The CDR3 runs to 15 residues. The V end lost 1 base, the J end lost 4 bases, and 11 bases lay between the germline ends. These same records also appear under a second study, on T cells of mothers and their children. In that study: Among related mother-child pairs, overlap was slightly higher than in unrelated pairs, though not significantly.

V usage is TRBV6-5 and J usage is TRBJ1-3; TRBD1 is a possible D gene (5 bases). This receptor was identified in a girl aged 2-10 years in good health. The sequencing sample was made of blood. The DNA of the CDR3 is TGTGCCAGCAGTTACTGGGACCGCGGGGGAAACACCATATATTTT. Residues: CASSYWDRGGNTIYF.